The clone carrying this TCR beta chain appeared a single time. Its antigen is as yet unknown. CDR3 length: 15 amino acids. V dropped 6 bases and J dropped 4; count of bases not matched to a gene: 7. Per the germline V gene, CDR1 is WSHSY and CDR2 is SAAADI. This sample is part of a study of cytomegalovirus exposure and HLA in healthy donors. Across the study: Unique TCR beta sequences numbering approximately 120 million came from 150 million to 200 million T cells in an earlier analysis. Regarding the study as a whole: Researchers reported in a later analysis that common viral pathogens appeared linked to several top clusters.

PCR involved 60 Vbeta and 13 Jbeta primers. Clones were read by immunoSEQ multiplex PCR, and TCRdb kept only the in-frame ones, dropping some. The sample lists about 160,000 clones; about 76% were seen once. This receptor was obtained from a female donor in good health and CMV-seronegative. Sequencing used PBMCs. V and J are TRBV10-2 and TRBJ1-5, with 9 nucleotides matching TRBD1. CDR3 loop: CASRSPGTGNQPQHF. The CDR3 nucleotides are TGCGCCAGCAGATCTCCCGGGACAGGGAATCAGCCCCAGCATTTT.